The subject of this entry is one T cell receptor (beta chain). The record originates from a study of blood T cell repertoires in COVID-19. Ages ranged from about 18 to 100 years, with residence in more than 20 US areas. Categorization into cohorts depended on clinical history that participants reported. What the recovered Cohort 3 donors had was two negative PCRs, clearance, or symptom resolution. Germline V gene sequence: CDR1 SGHTA, CDR2 FQGNSA. Trimming took off 1 base at V and 1 base at J, with 17 bases between the two ends. This CDR3 is built from 18 residues. Profiling relied on immunoSEQ multiplex PCR, and the TCRdb table lists in-frame clones only, not all of them. The data hold hundreds of thousands of clones, with about 82% observed a single time.

The specimen was PBMCs or T cells enriched from blood (not recorded which). The gene calls are TRBV7-2 and TRBJ2-1; D is possibly TRBD2 (6 bases). The source is a woman aged 45-59 years who had recovered from COVID-19. The CDR3 spells CASSLGGGAVVSYNEQFF. The CDR3, as DNA: TGTGCCAGCAGCTTAGGGGGCGGGGCGGTCGTTTCCTACAATGAGCAGTTCTTC.